This T cell receptor (beta chain) originates from a study of metastatic and nonmetastatic thyroid tumors. Study in general: The study looked at repertoires side by side in blood and in tumor or nodule tissue from malignant and benign thyroid patients.

Remarks on this clone: No antigen is known for it.

Study-wide results and limits: Within blood and tumor, benign nodules reportedly had significantly lower TCR beta diversity than malignant thyroid tumors did.

The CDR3 is made up of 15 amino acids. Trimming cost V 6 bases and J 5 bases, with 19 bases left between them. Prior to thyroid surgery, none of the patients had received any treatment. Authors' data handling: CDR3 differences across clinicopathological groups were used to build a distant-metastasis classifier for papillary thyroid cancer. Using MiXCR, TCRdb reanalyzed the PCR reads. V and J calls and clone size were set by TCRdb, not the authors. The profile shows over 45,000 clones, about 22% of them singletons. The chain joins TRBV12-3 or TRBV12-4 to TRBJ1-1; D might be TRBD1 (5 bases). The source material was blood. The receptor's source is a male donor with papillary thyroid cancer or a benign thyroid nodule (not recorded which). Some clones in this sample may be carry-over from other donors' samples. The CDR3 DNA follows: TGTGCCAGCAGGTCGCTCTCTCAGGGATTTACTGAAGCTTTCTTT. As protein: CASRSLSQGFTEAFF.